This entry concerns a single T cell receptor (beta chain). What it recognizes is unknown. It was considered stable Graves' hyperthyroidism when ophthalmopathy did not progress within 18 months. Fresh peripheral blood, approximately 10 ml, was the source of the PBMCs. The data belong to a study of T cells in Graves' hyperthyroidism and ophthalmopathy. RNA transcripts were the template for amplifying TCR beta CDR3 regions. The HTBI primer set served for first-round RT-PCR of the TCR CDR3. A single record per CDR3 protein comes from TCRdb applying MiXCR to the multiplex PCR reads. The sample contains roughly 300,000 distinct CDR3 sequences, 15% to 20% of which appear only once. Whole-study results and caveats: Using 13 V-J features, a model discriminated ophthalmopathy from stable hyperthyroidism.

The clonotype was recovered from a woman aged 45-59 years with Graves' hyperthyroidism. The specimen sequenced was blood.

CDR3 bases: TGCGCCAGCAGCTGGGGCGGCAGGACGAACACTGAAGCTTTCTTT. Its translation: CASSWGGRTNTEAFF. J is TRBJ1-1 and V is TRBV5-1, with D possibly TRBD1 on 5 matching bases. Germline CDR1 is SGHRS and CDR2 is YFSETQ. CDR3 length equals 15 residues. V lost 3 bases and J lost 1, with 13 bases in between.